The rows below give T cell receptor beta chains drawn from one sample of a study of glioma-infiltrating T cells after dendritic cell vaccination. Clones were read by immunoSEQ multiplex PCR, and TCRdb kept only the in-frame ones, dropping some. The sample has tens of thousands of clones; over 65% are singletons. The sample was blood, taken before dendritic cell vaccination. These receptors were collected from a human donor with glioblastoma. Both conserved end residues are part of each CDR3. A D gene is named only where the DNA matches it firmly. For some rows the clone size is stated as once, few or many, or as a class when expanded; others skip it.

>TRBV7-6|13|once|TRBD1|TRBJ1-1
TGTGCCAGCAGCTCACAGGGGGCTGGTGAAGCTTTCTTT
CASSSQGAGEAFF
>TRBV30|15|once|TRBD2|TRBJ2-7
TGTGCCTGGAAACCAGCGGGAGTCGGCCTGGGTGAGCAGTACTTC
CAWKPAGVGLGEQYF
>TRBV19|16|.|.|TRBJ2-7
TGTGCCAGTAGCCCCCCCCTCAGGGAACCCTCCTACGAGCAGTACTTC
CASSPPLREPSYEQYF
>TRBV10-3|14|few|.|TRBJ1-5
TGTGCCATCAGTGTATCGGGGTCCGGTCAGCCCCAGCATTTT
CAISVSGSGQPQHF
>TRBV9|15|.|.|TRBJ1-3
TGTGCCAGCAGCCCCGGGATCGCCTCTGGAAACACCATATATTTT
CASSPGIASGNTIYF
>TRBV7-2|16|.|.|TRBJ2-3
TGTGCCAGCAGCTCCAAGGGGATTCTCCGCACAGATACGCAGTATTTT
CASSSKGILRTDTQYF
>TRBV27|13|once|.|TRBJ2-7
TGTGCCAGCAGTTTAGGGGCTCTCTACGAGCAGTACTTC
CASSLGALYEQYF
>TRBV5-4|16|.|TRBD1|TRBJ2-6
TGTGCCAGCACCCGGGACAGGTCATCTGGGGCCAACGTCCTGACTTTC
CASTRDRSSGANVLTF
>TRBV14|16|few|TRBD2|TRBJ2-5
TGTGCCAGCAGCCAATATTTGGCGGGAGCAGGGGAGACCCAGTACTTC
CASSQYLAGAGETQYF
>TRBV10-3|15|.|TRBD1|TRBJ1-6
TGTGCCACCACCCTGGGACAGGGGGATAATTCACCCCTCCACTTT
CATTLGQGDNSPLHF
>TRBV2|13|.|.|TRBJ1-1
TGTGCCAGCAATGACAGAATTAGAGGTGAAGCTTTCTTT
CASNDRIRGEAFF
>TRBV30|16|.|.|TRBJ2-6
TGTGCCTGGAGTGCCCATGCTTCGGTCGGGGCCAACGTCCTGACTTTC
CAWSAHASVGANVLTF
>TRBV10-2|14|.|.|TRBJ2-7
TGCGCCAGCAGTGAGAACTCCTACCCGTACGAGCAGTACTTC
CASSENSYPYEQYF
>TRBV6-4|14|.|TRBD1|TRBJ1-6
TGTGCCAGCGGCCTGACAGGGCCTAATTCACCCCTCCACTTT
CASGLTGPNSPLHF
>TRBV4-1|16|.|TRBD2|TRBJ2-1
TGCGCCAGCAGCCGGTCTCTAGCGGGAGGGTACAATGAGCAGTTCTTC
CASSRSLAGGYNEQFF
>TRBV6-5|14|.|.|TRBJ2-2
TGTGCCAGTGGAACAGGGGGAGGGACCGGGGAGCTGTTTTTT
CASGTGGGTGELFF
>TRBV7-3|15|.|TRBD2|TRBJ2-1
TGTGCCAGCAGCTTAAGCGGGGGACTCTACGGTGAGCAGTTCTTC
CASSLSGGLYGEQFF
>TRBV4-1|16|.|TRBD1|TRBJ2-3
TGCGCCAGCAGCCTCTTCGTGGGACAGGGGGCAGATACGCAGTATTTT
CASSLFVGQGADTQYF
>TRBV10-3|16|.|TRBD2|TRBJ2-5
TGTGCCATCAGTGATCAAAGCGGGGGGGCCGGGGAGACCCAGTACTTC
CAISDQSGGAGETQYF
>TRBV6-5|13|.|TRBD1|TRBJ2-7
TGTGCCAGCCTTGGACAGGGTCGGGCCGAGCAGTACTTC
CASLGQGRAEQYF
>TRBV9|15|once|TRBD2|TRBJ2-1
TGTGCCAGCAGCGTAGAACCGCGGGAGCATGGTGAGCAGTTCTTC
CASSVEPREHGEQFF
>TRBV4-1|15|.|TRBD2|TRBJ2-1
TGCGCCAGCAGCCACGAGCGGGAGGGCTGGGATGAGCAGTTCTTC
CASSHEREGWDEQFF
>TRBV6-6|15|few|.|TRBJ1-1
TGTGCCAGCAGTTACTTCGGGGGATCATCCACTGAAGCTTTCTTT
CASSYFGGSSTEAFF
>TRBV5-1|14|once|.|TRBJ1-2
TGCGCCAGCAGCCCTAGACAGATCACGTATGGCTACACCTTC
CASSPRQITYGYTF
>TRBV5-4|15|few|.|TRBJ2-5
TGTGCCAGCAGCTTCCTACAGGGAAGGGGCGAGACCCAGTACTTC
CASSFLQGRGETQYF
>TRBV19|13|.|.|TRBJ1-4
TGTGCCAGTAGTAGCGGTGTTGTTGAAAAACTGTTTTTT
CASSSGVVEKLFF
>TRBV11-3|14|.|.|TRBJ2-3
TGTGCCAGCACCTTCTTAGCTAGCACAGATACGCAGTATTTT
CASTFLASTDTQYF
>TRBV7-2|15|few|TRBD2|TRBJ2-1
TGTGCCAGCAGCGATACTAGCGGGAGGGCCTCCGGGCAGTTCTTC
CASSDTSGRASGQFF
>TRBV10-3|14|.|TRBD2|TRBJ2-2
TGTGCCATCACGGCGGGAGGGGCGACCGGGGAGCTGTTTTTT
CAITAGGATGELFF
>TRBV11-2|14|.|.|TRBJ2-7
TGTGCCAGCAGAAATAGGGGGCGCGGGAACGAGCAGTACTTC
CASRNRGRGNEQYF
>TRBV30|15|.|.|TRBJ1-1
TGTGCCTGGAGTGTCCTGGGGGCCCTGAACACTGAAGCTTTCTTT
CAWSVLGALNTEAFF
>TRBV6-1|15|.|.|TRBJ1-3
TGTGCCAGCAGGAAGGGGGATGTATCTGGAAACACCATATATTTT
CASRKGDVSGNTIYF